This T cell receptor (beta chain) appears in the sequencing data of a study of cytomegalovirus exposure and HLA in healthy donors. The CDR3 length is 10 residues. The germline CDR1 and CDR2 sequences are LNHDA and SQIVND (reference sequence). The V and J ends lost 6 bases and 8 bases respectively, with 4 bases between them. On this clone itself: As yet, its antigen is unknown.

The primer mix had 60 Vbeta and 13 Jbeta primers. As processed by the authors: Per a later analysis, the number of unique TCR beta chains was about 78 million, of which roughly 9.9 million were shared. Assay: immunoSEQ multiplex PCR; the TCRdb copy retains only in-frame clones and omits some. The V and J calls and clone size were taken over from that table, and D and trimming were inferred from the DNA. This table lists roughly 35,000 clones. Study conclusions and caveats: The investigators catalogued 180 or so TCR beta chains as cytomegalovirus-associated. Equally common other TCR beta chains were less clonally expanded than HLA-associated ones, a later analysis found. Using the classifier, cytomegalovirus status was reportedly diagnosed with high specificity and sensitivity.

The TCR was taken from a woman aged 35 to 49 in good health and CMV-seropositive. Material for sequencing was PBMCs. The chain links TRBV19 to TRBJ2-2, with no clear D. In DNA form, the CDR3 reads TGTGCCAGTAGGGCAGGGGAGCTGTTTTTT. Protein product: CASRAGELFF. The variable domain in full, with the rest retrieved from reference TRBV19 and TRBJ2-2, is DGGITQSPKYLFRKEGQNVTLSCEQNLNHDAMYWYRQDPGQGLRLIYYSQIVNDFQKGDIAEGYSVSREKKESFPLTVTSAQKNPTAFYLCASRAGELFFGEGSRLTVL.